Presented here are 32 T cell receptor delta chains from one specimen sequenced in a study of gamma-delta T cells after stem cell transplantation. TCRdb used CATT to re-call clones from the RT-PCR reads. In the table there are roughly 2,100 delta-chain clones, 3% to 3.5% of which are singletons. The source material was gamma-delta T cells. Receptors originate from a human donor. It is not recorded whose cells these are; they may come from a transplant donor.

This clone was recorded a few times. A much larger clone differs by one base, so this may be a read error. The V gene is TRDV2, the J gene TRDJ1; 8 bases are shared with TRDD3. The CDR3 length is 14 residues. From germline, CDR1 is GEAIGNYY and CDR2 EKD. With V trimmed by 4 bases and J by 10 bases, 13 bases remained unmatched. Written as DNA, the CDR3 is TGTGCCTGTGAAAGTATACTGGGGGTCCCGAGACTCATCTTT. Translated: CACESILGVPRLIF.

This clone was counted a few times. TCRdb has a much larger clone's protein, which differs at residue 4 from the translation of this DNA, likely because of a read error; what is shown is the protein translated from the DNA. The chain has TRDV2 and TRDJ1; D is unresolved. Germline-derived CDR1 and CDR2 are GEAIGNYY and EKD. The CDR3 spans 18 residues. CDR3 DNA sequence: TGTGCCTGTAACACTGCCGCCCGAACCCTCGCAAACACCGATAAACTCATCTTT. Its protein is CACNTAARTLANTDKLIF.

In this sample, this clone is medium-sized (0.01 to 0.1%). V and J are TRDV2 and TRDJ1; 11 bases are a match to TRDD3. V shed 0 bases and J 0 bases; nucleotides not matched to a gene: 20. CDR1 is GEAIGNYY, CDR2 EKD, per germline. CDR3 size: 22 residues. Written as DNA, the CDR3 is TGTGCCTGTGACACCGTCCCTGGGATGGGGGATACGCGACCTTTCTACACCGATAAACTCATCTTT. Its protein is CACDTVPGMGDTRPFYTDKLIF.

The sample holds a few counts of this clone. Just one base apart from a much larger clone, this may be a read error. Other DNA sequences in this specimen translate into the identical CDR3. The chain combines TRDV2 with TRDJ3, with 10 bases lining up with TRDD3. In germline, CDR1 is GEAIGNYY, CDR2 EKD. The CDR3 is 25 residues long. CDR3 residues: CACDTPGGPTGGSHLSSWDTRQMFF. The CDR3 DNA is TGTGCCTGTGACACCCCTGGCGGACCTACTGGGGGATCCCACCTAAGCTCCTGGGATACCCGACAGATGTTTTTC.

Sample share makes this clone large. This rearrangement joins TRDV2 to TRDJ1, with a possible D match to TRDD3 (5 bases). This CDR3 is 14 amino acids long. Looked up from germline, CDR1 is GEAIGNYY and CDR2 is EKD. The V end lost 3 bases, the J end lost 2 bases, and 12 bases lay between the germline ends. The CDR3 loop reads CACDELLGTDKLIF. The DNA for the CDR3 is TGTGCCTGTGACGAACTTCTGGGTACCGATAAACTCATCTTT.

This clone was recorded a few times. It is likely a read error: a sequence one base away is far more abundant. The same CDR3 is also encoded by other DNA sequences in this sample. The chain has TRDV2 and TRDJ1, with 7 nucleotides matching TRDD3. The CDR3 totals 16 residues. CDR1 GEAIGNYY and CDR2 EKD come from the germline V gene. V gave up 7 bases and J gave up 0 bases; unmatched junction bases: 13. The CDR3 sequence is CACEGLELGDTDKLIF. The CDR3 DNA reads as TGTGCCTGCGAAGGTTTGGAGCTGGGGGACACCGATAAACTCATCTTT.

This clone was counted between two and nine times. The protein held in TCRdb is that of a much larger clone and does not match this DNA's translation at residue 5, likely because of a read error; the protein shown is translated from the DNA. The chain uses TRDV2 and TRDJ1; 7 bases are a match to TRDD3. The CDR3 length is 17 residues. From germline, CDR1 is GEAIGNYY and CDR2 EKD. V lost 3 bases, J lost 0 bases, and 12 bases stayed unmatched. The CDR3 is CACDAVRALGDTDKLIF. The CDR3 coding sequence is TGTGCCTGTGACGCCGTCCGAGCTCTGGGGGACACCGATAAACTCATCTTT.

By its share, this clone is medium-sized. J is TRDJ1 and V is TRDV2; unclear D gene. This CDR3 is 14 amino acids long. The germline CDR1 and CDR2 sequences are GEAIGNYY and EKD. V was cut by 4 bases and J by 0 bases, with 11 bases left in between. DNA for the CDR3: TGTGCCTGTGATACCGTCTCTTACACCGATAAACTCATCTTT. This gives the protein CACDTVSYTDKLIF.

About this clone: With only one base between it and a far larger clone, this is likely a read error. The same CDR3 is also encoded by other DNA sequences in this sample. The V gene is TRDV2, the J gene TRDJ1, with TRDD3 matching over 11 bases. The CDR3 extends over 20 amino acids. V lost 0 bases and J lost 0; bases outside the gene matches: 14. Looked up from germline, CDR1 is GEAIGNYY and CDR2 is EKD. CDR3 in amino acids: CACDTVPVGDTHLYTDKLIF. CDR3 DNA sequence: TGTGCCTGTGACACCGTTCCGGTGGGGGATACGCATCTTTACACCGATAAACTCATCTTT.

As to this clone: This sequence is one base from a far larger clone and is likely a read error. Other DNA sequences from this sample encode an identical CDR3 as well. The chain carries TRDV2 and TRDJ1; tentative D call: TRDD3 (5 bases). The V end lost 3 bases, the J end lost 0 bases, and 28 bases lay between the germline ends. The CDR3 totals 20 residues. From germline, CDR1 is GEAIGNYY and CDR2 EKD. CDR3 protein: CACDSLASGDTVPYTDKLIF. The CDR3 bases are TGTGCCTGTGACTCCCTTGCGTCTGGCGATACAGTTCCCTACACCGATAAACTCATCTTT.

This clone was recorded a few times. The protein TCRdb lists belongs to a much larger clone and differs from this DNA's translation at residue 5, which points to a read error; the protein shown is made from the DNA. The chain has TRDV2 and TRDJ1; D might be TRDD3 (6 bases). V was trimmed by 3 bases and J by 0 bases, leaving 22 bases between them. The CDR3 contains 18 residues. Germline CDR1 reads GEAIGNYY; CDR2 reads EKD. DNA for the CDR3: TGTGCCTGTGACGCCGTCGGGGATTTTGCTCCCCACACCGATAAACTCATCTTT. Its protein is CACDAVGDFAPHTDKLIF.

The chain uses TRDV2 and TRDJ1, with 10 positions matching TRDD3. The CDR3 covers 17 residues. The germline V gene has CDR1 GEAIGNYY and CDR2 EKD. V trimming: 3 bases; J trimming: 3 bases; junction bases outside the gene matches: 12. CDR3 sequence reads: CACDSLGDRRVADKLIF. CDR3 nucleotides: TGTGCCTGTGACTCCCTGGGGGATAGAAGAGTGGCCGATAAACTCATCTTT.

Note on this clone: The TCRdb record carries a much larger clone's protein, which differs from this DNA's translation at residue 5; a read error is the likely cause, and the protein listed here is the DNA translation. The chain is built from TRDV2 and TRDJ1; 13 bases map to TRDD3. The CDR3 consists of 19 residues. The germline CDR1 and CDR2 sequences are GEAIGNYY and EKD. V shed 1 base, J shed 2 bases, and the junction held 12 bases outside the gene matches. CDR3 coding DNA: TGTGCCTGTGACACACTCCGTACTGGGGGATACGCACAGACCGATAAACTCATCTTT. This encodes CACDTLRTGGYAQTDKLIF.

Comments on this clone: TCRdb records a much larger clone's protein for this DNA, with a difference at residue 5 that likely arises from a read error; the protein given is the translation of the DNA. The chain has TRDV2 and TRDJ1; the match to TRDD3 covers 9 bases. Trimming removed 5 bases from V and 1 base from J; junction bases left unmatched: 13. The V gene's germline CDR1 is GEAIGNYY and CDR2 EKD. This CDR3 has 17 amino acids. CDR3 DNA: TGTGCCTGTGTACCCCTGGGGGATTGGGGGTCCACCGATAAACTCATCTTT. Encoded protein: CACVPLGDWGSTDKLIF.

As concerns this clone: This likely stems from a read error, as it lies one base from a far larger clone. This sample also contains other DNA sequences that code for the same CDR3. This chain connects TRDV2 to TRDJ1; 7 bases agree with TRDD3. The CDR3 covers 17 residues. Germline loops: CDR1 GEAIGNYY, CDR2 EKD. J lost 0 bases, V lost 7 bases, and 16 bases had no gene match. This CDR3 is CACDRLLGHQNTDKLIF. DNA for the CDR3: TGTGCCTGCGATAGGCTACTGGGGCATCAGAACACCGATAAACTCATCTTT.

This clone is medium-sized (0.01 to 0.1%) by share. The CDR3 region has the DNA TGTGCCTGTGACGGGTTTTCGAGGGATACGATCCCGAAACTCATCTTT. This encodes CACDGFSRDTIPKLIF. The chain couples TRDV2 to TRDJ1, with 8 bases that match TRDD3. V trimming: 3 bases; J trimming: 8 bases; junction bases outside the gene matches: 16. The CDR3 length is 16 residues. Germline assignment: CDR1 GEAIGNYY and CDR2 EKD.

This clone was counted only a few times. The sample holds other DNA sequences that translate to the same CDR3. The rearrangement joins TRDV2 to TRDJ1; 13 nucleotides line up with TRDD3. V shed 7 bases, J shed 1 base, and the junction held 14 bases outside the gene matches. CDR1 is GEAIGNYY, CDR2 EKD, per germline. This CDR3 contains 18 residues. The CDR3 region has the DNA TGTGCCTGCGACTCCTTACTGGGGGATACGCGAAGCACCGATAAACTCATCTTT. Translation gives CACDSLLGDTRSTDKLIF.

With regard to this clone: A read error may explain this, as a much larger clone is one base away. Additional DNA sequences in this sample encode the identical CDR3. CDR3 protein: CACDTLLGDIHTDKLIF. DNA of the CDR3: TGTGCTTGTGACACCCTACTGGGGGATATTCACACCGATAAACTCATCTTT. The V gene is TRDV2, the J gene TRDJ1, with 11 nucleotides matching TRDD3. Germline lookup yields CDR1 GEAIGNYY and CDR2 EKD. The CDR3 covers 17 residues.

This clone is medium-sized by share. The chain combines TRDV3 with TRDJ1; the D gene is possibly TRDD3 (5 bases). Germline assignment: CDR1 TVYSNPD and CDR2 GDNSRS (reference sequence). Deletions cut 0 bases from V and 2 bases from J, with 25 bases between. This CDR3 region has 18 residues. The CDR3 bases are TGTGCCTTTAGCCCGTGGAGACCGGGGGCAATACTGACCGATAAACTCATCTTT. Its protein is CAFSPWRPGAILTDKLIF.

On this clone: The protein that TCRdb holds for this DNA derives from a much larger clone and differs from the translated DNA at residue 13, which likely indicates a read error; the protein shown here is translated from the DNA. The chain has TRDV2 and TRDJ1; D gene ambiguous. The CDR3 has 15 amino acids. Germline V lookup: CDR1 GEAIGNYY, CDR2 EKD. In DNA form, the CDR3 reads TGTGCCTGTGACACCGTTGGGTCGAAAGGTGGTAAACCCATCTTT. This codes for CACDTVGSKGGKPIF.

Comment on this clone: This sequence is one base from a far larger clone and is likely a read error. This rearrangement joins TRDV2 to TRDJ1; 10 bases agree with TRDD3. With 0 bases clipped from V and 1 base from J, the junction kept 22 bases outside the gene matches. The germline V gene encodes CDR1 GEAIGNYY and CDR2 EKD. The CDR3 is 22 residues long. Here the CDR3 DNA reads TGTGCCTGTGACACCGGGGCCCTACTGGGGGATGCGGGGCTACGAGGCACCGATAAACTCATCTTT. Translated, it gives CACDTGALLGDAGLRGTDKLIF.

As to this clone: TCRdb's protein, taken from a much larger clone, differs from this DNA's translation at residue 4, likely owing to a read error; the protein displayed comes from the DNA. The V call is TRDV2, the J call TRDJ1; no clear D. Germline lookup yields CDR1 GEAIGNYY and CDR2 EKD. This CDR3 comprises 14 residues. CDR3 region: CACNTLREDDKLIF. In DNA, the CDR3 is TGTGCCTGTAACACCTTAAGGGAAGACGATAAACTCATCTTT.

Notes on this clone: Given a far larger clone just one base away, this is likely a sequencing read error. Different DNA sequences within this sample yield the same CDR3. J is TRDJ3 and V is TRDV2, with D maybe TRDD3 (5 bases). CDR3 length equals 20 residues. The germline gives CDR1 GEAIGNYY, CDR2 EKD. The CDR3 here is CACDTGGFLPNSWDTRQMFF. The DNA for the CDR3 is TGTGCCTGTGACACCGGGGGGTTTCTCCCGAACTCCTGGGACACCCGACAGATGTTTTTT.

In its sample, this clone was seen a few times. It differs at one base from a far larger clone, so likely a read error. Other DNA sequences in the sample encode the same CDR3. V gene TRDV2 combines with J gene TRDJ3; 13 bases are shared with TRDD3. CDR1 GEAIGNYY and CDR2 EKD come from the germline V gene. The CDR3 contains 20 residues. The CDR3 protein is CACDTTTGGYGSWDTRQMFF. In nucleotides, the CDR3 is TGTGCCTGTGACACGACTACTGGGGGATACGGCTCCTGGGACACCCGGCAGATGTTTTTC.

By its share, this clone is medium-sized. This chain joins TRDV2 and TRDJ1, with 12 bases matching TRDD3. Per germline, CDR1 GEAIGNYY and CDR2 EKD. J gave up 5 bases and V 2 bases, and 2 bases lay outside the gene matches. The CDR3 runs to 14 residues. For the CDR3, the DNA is TGTGCCTGTGACAAACTGGGGGATACAGATAAACTCATCTTT. Translated: CACDKLGDTDKLIF.

Turning to this clone: This probably arose from a read error, given a far larger clone one base away. This sample also contains other DNA sequences that code for the same CDR3. The chain has TRDV2 and TRDJ1; 8 bases line up with TRDD3. Germline V gene lookup returns CDR1 GEAIGNYY and CDR2 EKD. CDR3 length equals 16 residues. The CDR3 sequence: CACDNLIWGREGKLIF. CDR3 bases: TGTGCCTGTGACAACTTAATCTGGGGGAGAGAGGGTAAACTCATCTTC.

This clone has just one count. The likely explanation is a read error, given a far larger clone one base away. The chain carries TRDV2 and TRDJ3; 10 bases fit TRDD3. CDR3 size: 25 residues. Germline assignment: CDR1 GEAIGNYY and CDR2 EKD. V lost 0 bases, J lost 3 bases, and 25 bases stayed unmatched. Written as DNA, the CDR3 is TGTGCCTGTGACACCCCTGGCGGACCTACTGGGGGATCCCACCTAAGCTACTGGGACACCCGACAGATGTTTTTC. It codes for CACDTPGGPTGGSHLSYWDTRQMFF.

This clone came up a few times. The protein recorded in TCRdb matches a much larger clone and deviates from this DNA's translation at residue 9, suggesting a read error; the protein here is obtained by translating the DNA. The rearrangement links TRDV2 to TRDJ1, with 8 nucleotides matching TRDD3. Germline V gives CDR1 GEAIGNYY, CDR2 EKD. The J segment lost 0 bases and the V segment lost 0 bases, leaving 8 bases of the junction unmatched. This CDR3 region has 17 residues. CDR3 in DNA: TGTGCCTGTGACACCGTGGGGATACCTGGGGACACCGATAAACTCATCTTT. Translating gives CACDTVGIPGDTDKLIF.

This clone was seen only a few times. TCRdb assigns this DNA the protein of a much larger clone, which departs from its translation at residue 8; this likely reflects a read error, and the protein shown comes from translating the DNA. The rearrangement joins TRDV2 to TRDJ1; 7 bases are shared with TRDD3. The CDR3 is made up of 17 amino acids. Trimming removed 0 bases from V and 0 bases from J; junction bases left unmatched: 9. Germline V gene data show CDR1 as GEAIGNYY and CDR2 as EKD. For the CDR3, the DNA is TGTGCCTGTGACACCGTCCGAGATCTGGGGGACACCGATAAACTCATCTTT. It specifies CACDTVRDLGDTDKLIF.

Turning to this clone: The TCRdb record carries a much larger clone's protein, which differs from this DNA's translation at residue 18; a read error is the likely cause, and the protein listed here is the DNA translation. The CDR3 region is CACDTVLGDTQGQTDKLTF. In DNA, the CDR3 is TGTGCCTGTGACACCGTACTGGGGGATACGCAGGGACAGACCGATAAACTCACCTTT. The V gene is TRDV2, the J gene TRDJ1; the match to TRDD3 covers 13 bases. Germline V gives CDR1 GEAIGNYY, CDR2 EKD. The CDR3 contains 19 residues.

This clone turned up a few times. A much larger clone is a single base away; this may be a read error. Different DNA sequences within this sample yield the same CDR3. The J gene is TRDJ1, the V gene TRDV2; 8 positions match TRDD3. Germline V gene data show CDR1 as GEAIGNYY and CDR2 as EKD. The CDR3 totals 22 residues. CDR3 sequence (DNA): TGTGCCTGTGACACCCTCCTCCCTCTAAGGGAGGGGGATAGAGAGTACACCGACAAACTCATCTTT. It encodes CACDTLLPLREGDREYTDKLIF.

As for this clone: With a far larger clone one base away, a read error is the likely cause. Within the sample, other DNA sequences also encode this same CDR3. The CDR3 bases are TGTGCCTGCGACACGGTAGGGGGGATACCCGATAAACTCATCTTT. It encodes CACDTVGGIPDKLIF. V gene TRDV2 combines with J gene TRDJ1, with 9 positions matching TRDD3. Germline V gives CDR1 GEAIGNYY, CDR2 EKD. The CDR3 contains 15 residues.